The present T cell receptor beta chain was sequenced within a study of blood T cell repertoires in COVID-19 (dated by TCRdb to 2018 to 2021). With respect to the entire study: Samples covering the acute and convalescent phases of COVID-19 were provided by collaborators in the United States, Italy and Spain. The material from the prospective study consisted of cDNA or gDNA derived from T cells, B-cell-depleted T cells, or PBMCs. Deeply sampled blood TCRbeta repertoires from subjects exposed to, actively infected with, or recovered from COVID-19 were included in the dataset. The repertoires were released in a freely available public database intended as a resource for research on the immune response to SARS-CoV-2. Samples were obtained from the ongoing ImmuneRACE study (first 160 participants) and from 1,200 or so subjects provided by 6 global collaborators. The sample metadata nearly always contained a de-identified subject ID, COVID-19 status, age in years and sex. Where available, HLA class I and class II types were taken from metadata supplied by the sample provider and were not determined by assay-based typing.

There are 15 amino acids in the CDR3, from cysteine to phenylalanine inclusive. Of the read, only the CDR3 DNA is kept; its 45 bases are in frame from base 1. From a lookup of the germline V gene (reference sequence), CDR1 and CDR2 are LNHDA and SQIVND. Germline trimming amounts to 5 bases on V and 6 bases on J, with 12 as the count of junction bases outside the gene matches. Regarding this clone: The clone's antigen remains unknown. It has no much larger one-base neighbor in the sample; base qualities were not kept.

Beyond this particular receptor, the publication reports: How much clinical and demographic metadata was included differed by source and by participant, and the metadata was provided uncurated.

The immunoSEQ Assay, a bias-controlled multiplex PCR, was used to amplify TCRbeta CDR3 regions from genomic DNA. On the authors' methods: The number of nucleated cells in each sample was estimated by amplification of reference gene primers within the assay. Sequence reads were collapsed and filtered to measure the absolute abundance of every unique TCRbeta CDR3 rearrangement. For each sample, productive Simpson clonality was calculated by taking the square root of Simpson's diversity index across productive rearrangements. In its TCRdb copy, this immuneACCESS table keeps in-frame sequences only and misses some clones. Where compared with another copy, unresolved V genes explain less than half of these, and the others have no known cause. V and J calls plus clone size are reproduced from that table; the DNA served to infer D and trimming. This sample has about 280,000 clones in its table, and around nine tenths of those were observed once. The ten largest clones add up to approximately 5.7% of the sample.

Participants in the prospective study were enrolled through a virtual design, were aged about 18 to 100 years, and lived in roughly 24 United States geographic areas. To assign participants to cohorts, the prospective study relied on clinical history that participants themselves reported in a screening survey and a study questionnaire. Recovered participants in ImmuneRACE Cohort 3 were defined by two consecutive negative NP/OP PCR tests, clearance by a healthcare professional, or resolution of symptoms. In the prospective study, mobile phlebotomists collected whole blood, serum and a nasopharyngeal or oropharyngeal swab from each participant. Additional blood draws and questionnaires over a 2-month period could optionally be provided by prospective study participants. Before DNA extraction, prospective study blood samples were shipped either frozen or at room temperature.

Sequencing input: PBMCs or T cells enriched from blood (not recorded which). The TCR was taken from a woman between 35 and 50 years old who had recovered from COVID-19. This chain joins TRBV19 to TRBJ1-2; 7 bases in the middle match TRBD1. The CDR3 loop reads CASSSHVAGGDGYTF. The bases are TGTGCCAGTAGTTCCCATGTGGCAGGGGGAGATGGCTACACCTTC.